The 21 T cell receptor beta chains below come from one sample, sequenced in a study of response to subunit inactivated influenza vaccine. From the RT-PCR reads, TCRdb called clonotypes with MiXCR, one entry per CDR3 protein. Of 500,000 or so distinct CDR3 sequences listed, approximately 15% are singletons. The source material was CD4+ T cells sorted from PBMCs, sampled around 25 months after vaccination. These receptors were collected from a man aged 45-69 years who received an inactivated influenza vaccine.

The J gene is TRBJ2-4, the V gene TRBV6-5, with D perhaps TRBD1 or TRBD2 (6 bases each). The CDR3 spans 15 residues. Germline CDR1 is MNHEY and CDR2 is SVGAGI. Between the trimmed V and J ends, which lost 4 bases and 3 bases, there was a span of 13 bases. CDR3 DNA: TGTGCCAGCAGTTCGGAGGGGGTAGGCAAAAACATTCAGTACTTC. It codes for CASSSEGVGKNIQYF.

This clonotype was seen a handful of times. The chain uses TRBV7-9 and TRBJ1-1; tentatively, D is TRBD1 (5 bases). CDR3 length: 15 residues. The V end lost 5 bases, the J end lost 7 bases, and 20 bases lay between the germline ends. CDR1 is SEHNR, CDR2 FQNEAQ, per germline (reference sequence). The CDR3 coding sequence is TGTGCCAGCAGCCCAGGGTCGGACGGCATCCTTGAAGCTTTCTTT. As protein: CASSPGSDGILEAFF.

This clonotype occurred a few times. The chain recombines TRBV20-1 with TRBJ2-3; 12 bases match TRBD2. This CDR3 is built from 18 residues. Trimming cost V 3 bases and J 5 bases; bases outside gene matches: 15. Per germline, CDR1 DFQATT and CDR2 SNEGSKA (reference sequence). The DNA of the CDR3 is TGCAGTGCTAGTGTGGAGCTGACTAGCGGGAGAGCAGGAGATACGCAGTATTTT. Translation gives CSASVELTSGRAGDTQYF.

This chain connects TRBV20-1 to TRBJ2-5; D unclear. The CDR3 sequence is 13 residues long. The ends were cut back, 6 bases at V and 4 bases at J, with 15 bases in the middle. CDR1 DFQATT and CDR2 SNEGSKA come from the germline V gene (reference sequence). CDR3 nucleotides: TGCAGTGCCGGTGTCGGGTTTCGAGAGACCCAGTACTTC. Protein product: CSAGVGFRETQYF.

The chain carries TRBV20-1 and TRBJ1-1; D call uncertain. This CDR3 comprises 11 residues. CDR1 DFQATT and CDR2 SNEGSKA come from the germline V gene (reference sequence). V shed 6 bases and J shed 10 bases, with 15 bases lying between them. Here the CDR3 DNA reads TGCAGTGCCAAGGCCGAGGTGAGAGCTTTCTTT. Residues: CSAKAEVRAFF.

The chain joins TRBV6-4 to TRBJ1-1; D may be TRBD1 (6 bases). Germline CDR1 is MRHNA and CDR2 is SNTAGT. This CDR3 is built from 17 residues. The V and J ends lost 8 bases and 2 bases respectively, with 24 bases between them. The CDR3 loop is CASLSGDANPQNTEAFF. The CDR3 DNA reads as TGTGCCAGCCTTTCAGGGGATGCAAACCCCCAAAACACTGAAGCTTTCTTT.

This clonotype was seen a few times. The V gene is TRBV20-1, the J gene TRBJ2-7, with a weak D call TRBD2 (7 bases). CDR1 DFQATT and CDR2 SNEGSKA come from the germline V gene (reference sequence). V lost 0 bases to trimming and J lost 3 bases, with 15 bases between them. The CDR3 consists of 15 residues. This CDR3 reads CSARDGGGARYEQYF. In DNA form, the CDR3 reads TGCAGTGCTAGAGATGGAGGGGGGGCCCGCTACGAGCAGTACTTC.

The gene calls are TRBV11-2 and TRBJ2-3; 8 positions match TRBD2. The V and J ends lost 8 bases and 0 bases, in that order; junction bases with no gene match: 10. The CDR3 runs to 16 residues. Germline-derived CDR1 and CDR2 are SGHAT and FQNNGV. Here the CDR3 reads CASLTWRGVSTDTQYF. The CDR3, as DNA: TGTGCCAGCTTAACTTGGCGGGGGGTGAGCACAGATACGCAGTATTTT.

The J gene is TRBJ1-6, the V gene TRBV27, with 9 bases matching TRBD1. CDR1 MNHEY and CDR2 SMNVEV come from the germline V gene (reference sequence). Losses at the gene ends were 7 bases for V and 15 bases for J; bases not matched to a gene: 13. The CDR3 is 14 amino acids. The CDR3, as DNA: TGTGCCAGCAAGACACAGGGGGCCACTCATCGCCTCCACTTT. Its translation: CASKTQGATHRLHF.

The chain links TRBV7-2 to TRBJ1-4; TRBD1 agrees at 8 bases. CDR3 length equals 15 residues. The trim removed 5 bases at V and 7 bases at J, leaving 9 bases unmatched. Germline loops: CDR1 SGHTA, CDR2 FQGNSA. CDR3 sequence reads: CASSIGQGGSEKLFF. DNA of the CDR3: TGTGCCAGCAGCATTGGACAGGGAGGAAGTGAAAAACTGTTTTTT.

The V call is TRBV7-8, the J call TRBJ1-4; no definite D call. V was trimmed by 5 bases and J by 6 bases, leaving 19 bases between them. Germline lookup yields CDR1 SGHVS and CDR2 FQNEAQ. The CDR3 totals 16 residues. DNA of the CDR3: TGTGCCAGCAGCCCGAGATTGAGACCCTCGGATGAAAAACTGTTTTTT. Amino acid sequence: CASSPRLRPSDEKLFF.

The J gene is TRBJ1-2, the V gene TRBV20-1, with 8 bases identical to TRBD1. The ends lost 6 bases at V and 6 bases at J; junction bases unmatched: 24. The CDR3 length is 18 residues. Germline CDR1 DFQATT, CDR2 SNEGSKA (reference sequence). The CDR3 DNA is TGCAGTGCCATAATTGCGACAGGGGCTTCGGTAGAGCTCGATGGCTACACCTTC. Protein: CSAIIATGASVELDGYTF.

This clonotype has more than one count but fewer than ten. The J gene is TRBJ2-7, the V gene TRBV7-2; D might be TRBD1 (5 bases). The CDR3 spans 13 residues. Between the trimmed V and J ends, which lost 0 bases and 4 bases, there was a span of 7 bases. Germline CDR1 and CDR2: SGHTA and FQGNSA. Here the CDR3 DNA reads TGTGCCAGCAGCTTAGCGCGACAGTACGAGCAGTACTTC. It translates to CASSLARQYEQYF. Together with reference TRBV7-2 and TRBJ2-7, the CDR3 gives the full variable domain: GAGVSQSPSNKVTEKGKDVELRCDPISGHTALYWYRQSLGQGLEFLIYFQGNSAPDKSGLPSDRFSAERTGGSVSTLTIQRTQQEDSAVYLCASSLARQYEQYFGPGTRLTVT.

Regarding this clonotype: The junction shows a germline mismatch at one end, possibly a read error. The genes are TRBV5-1 and TRBJ2-3, with D unclear. The CDR3 loop spans 11 amino acids. Per the germline V gene, CDR1 is SGHRS and CDR2 is YFSETQ. CDR3 sequence reads: CASSLTDAQYF. DNA for the CDR3: TGCGCCAGCAGCTTAACAGATGCGCAGTATTTT.

This chain joins TRBV4-1 and TRBJ2-3; TRBD2 matches at 9 bases. CDR3 length: 15 residues. J lost 3 bases, V lost 2 bases, and 3 bases had no gene match. The V gene's germline CDR1 is MGHRA and CDR2 YSYEKL. CDR3 bases: TGCGCCAGCAGCCAACCGGGACTAGCAACAGATACGCAGTATTTT. Protein sequence: CASSQPGLATDTQYF.

This chain links TRBV30 with TRBJ1-5; a weak D match, TRBD1 (5 bases). CDR3 length: 16 residues. Trimming pared 2 bases from V and 0 bases from J, leaving 14 bases between. Germline CDR1 reads GTSNPN; CDR2 reads SVGIG (reference sequence). The CDR3 DNA follows: TGTGCCTGGAGTCCCCAGGGACTCTATAGCAATCAGCCCCAGCATTTT. Translation: CAWSPQGLYSNQPQHF.

This clonotype has a handful of counts. The chain employs TRBV12-3 or TRBV12-4 and TRBJ2-3, with D possibly matching TRBD1 (6 bases). Trimming removed 2 bases from V and 0 bases from J, with 18 bases in between. The CDR3 sequence is 18 residues long. The CDR3 protein is CASSLRVRQVTSTDTQYF. The CDR3 DNA sequence: TGTGCCAGCAGTTTAAGGGTACGACAGGTAACTAGCACAGATACGCAGTATTTT.

This clonotype has just a few counts. V is TRBV4-1 and J is TRBJ2-5; D is possibly TRBD2 (5 bases). Germline V gives CDR1 MGHRA, CDR2 YSYEKL. V lost 5 bases and J 9 bases, leaving 25 bases between the germline ends. The CDR3 length is 16 residues. CDR3 coding DNA: TGCGCCAGCAGCACAAGCGGACCCCCGCTAGGTGGGTCCCAGTACTTC. Translating it yields CASSTSGPPLGGSQYF.

This clonotype was detected a few times. Its ends do not fully match the called genes, so a read error is possible. The V gene is TRBV18, the J gene TRBJ1-1; D is perhaps TRBD1 (5 bases). Germline loops: CDR1 KGHSH, CDR2 LQKENI. This CDR3 is 14 amino acids long. The DNA for the CDR3 is TGTGCCAGCTTACCACGACAGTCGAACACTGAAGCTTTCTTT. Amino acids: CASLPRQSNTEAFF.

This clonotype was detected many times. The rearrangement uses TRBV20-1 and TRBJ1-1, with 11 bases identical to TRBD1. CDR3 size: 15 residues. Germline V CDR1 and CDR2: DFQATT, SNEGSKA (reference sequence). Losses at the gene ends were 6 bases for V and 4 bases for J; bases not matched to a gene: 10. The CDR3 coding sequence is TGCAGTGCGCCGGGACAGGGGGTTTTAGCCACTGAAGCTTTCTTT. As protein: CSAPGQGVLATEAFF.

The chain links TRBV5-1 to TRBJ2-1; 9 nucleotides align to TRBD1. In germline, CDR1 is SGHRS, CDR2 YFSETQ. V was clipped by 4 bases and J by 6 bases; unmatched bases: 11. The CDR3 is 16 amino acids. The CDR3 coding sequence is TGCGCCAGCAGCCAGGACAGGGGCCGCCCCAGCAATGAGCAGTTCTTC. This encodes CASSQDRGRPSNEQFF.